This TCR beta chain comes out of a study of blood T cell repertoires in COVID-19. The table came from immunoSEQ multiplex PCR; TCRdb's copy has only in-frame clones and leaves some out. This table holds around 330,000 clones, roughly 88% found once. The germline gives CDR1 MDHEN, CDR2 SYDVKM. The CDR3 extends over 12 amino acids. V lost 6 bases and J lost 1, with 4 bases in between. This clone was seen only a few times. This sample also contains other DNA sequences that code for the same CDR3. The TCR comes from a young woman with COVID-19, enrolled during active disease. This chain connects TRBV28 to TRBJ1-5; no clear D. Input material: peripheral blood. The CDR3 loop is CASRQSNQPQHF. CDR3 bases: TGTGCCAGCAGACAGAGCAATCAGCCCCAGCATTTT.